The clone carrying this T cell receptor (beta chain) was detected only a few times. In the original workflow: Amplification with reference gene primers provided the estimates of nucleated cell counts. Some clones are missing from TCRdb's copy, which holds only in-frame ones; the method was immunoSEQ multiplex PCR. D and trimming come from the DNA, and the V and J calls and clone size come from that table. This table holds around 250,000 clones, approximately 84% found once. The sample belongs to a study of blood T cell repertoires in COVID-19. Whole-study context: Some COVID-19 samples were acute and others convalescent; all came from the United States, Italy and Spain. PBMCs, B-cell-depleted T cells, or T cells provided the cDNA or gDNA that made up the material.

The CDR3 is 13 amino acids. CDR1 and CDR2 from the germline V gene are SEHNR and FQNEAQ (reference sequence). V lost 1 base and J lost 5, with 6 bases in between. Sequenced material: peripheral blood. This sequence was found in an elderly woman with acute or convalescent COVID-19. This chain joins TRBV7-9 and TRBJ2-1; no reliable D call. Here the CDR3 reads CASSLGSNNEQFF. The CDR3 nucleotides read TGTGCCAGCAGCTTAGGTTCCAACAATGAGCAGTTCTTC.